A selection of T cell receptor beta chains follows, all from one sample in a study of blood T cell repertoires in COVID-19. Clones were sequenced by immunoSEQ multiplex PCR, and TCRdb holds only the in-frame ones, with some missing. The repertoire consists of roughly 95,000 clones, with roughly four fifths occurring once and the leading ten covering 3.5% to 5%. The sample taken for sequencing was peripheral blood. The receptors derive from a man between 60 and 75 years old with acute or convalescent COVID-19. Each CDR3 is given with its conserved first and last residue. Each record gives: J gene, D gene, clone size, V gene, CDR3 protein, CDR3 DNA. D genes are given only for firm matches. Size is omitted from some rows. Given values are once, few, many or a class for expanded clones.

j_gene: TRBJ2-3
d_gene: NA
abundance: NA
v_gene: TRBV27
CDR3aa: CASSHRTADTQYF
CDR3nt: TGTGCCAGCAGTCATAGGACAGCAGATACGCAGTATTTT

j_gene: TRBJ1-5
d_gene: NA
abundance: NA
v_gene: TRBV12-5
CDR3aa: CASGLVLNPQHF
CDR3nt: TGTGCTAGTGGTTTGGTACTAAATCCCCAGCATTTT

j_gene: TRBJ2-1
d_gene: NA
abundance: NA
v_gene: TRBV3-1/TRBV3-2
CDR3aa: CASSLGVASYNEQFF
CDR3nt: TGTGCCAGCAGCCTCGGGGTGGCGTCCTACAATGAGCAGTTCTTC

j_gene: TRBJ2-2
d_gene: TRBD1
abundance: NA
v_gene: TRBV19
CDR3aa: CASTLPGQGDTGELFF
CDR3nt: TGTGCCAGTACCCTACCGGGACAGGGGGACACCGGGGAGCTGTTTTTT

j_gene: TRBJ2-3
d_gene: TRBD2
abundance: NA
v_gene: TRBV7-2
CDR3aa: CASSPRSSGENTDTQYF
CDR3nt: TGTGCCAGCAGCCCCAGGTCTAGCGGGGAAAACACAGATACGCAGTATTTT

j_gene: TRBJ1-1
d_gene: NA
abundance: medium-sized
v_gene: TRBV30
CDR3aa: CAWQTLQGNTEAFF
CDR3nt: TGTGCCTGGCAAACCTTACAGGGGAACACTGAAGCTTTCTTT

j_gene: TRBJ2-1
d_gene: NA
abundance: once
v_gene: TRBV12-3/TRBV12-4
CDR3aa: CASGRGADEQFF
CDR3nt: TGTGCCAGCGGGAGGGGGGCGGATGAGCAGTTCTTC

j_gene: TRBJ1-3
d_gene: NA
abundance: NA
v_gene: TRBV9
CDR3aa: CASSVTDTGNGGNTIYF
CDR3nt: TGTGCCAGCAGCGTAACGGATACAGGGAACGGAGGAAACACCATATATTTT

j_gene: TRBJ1-4
d_gene: TRBD1
abundance: NA
v_gene: TRBV11-2
CDR3aa: CASGKTGGSEKLFF
CDR3nt: TGTGCCAGCGGGAAGACAGGGGGCTCTGAAAAACTGTTTTTT

j_gene: TRBJ2-1
d_gene: TRBD2
abundance: NA
v_gene: TRBV11-2
CDR3aa: CASSLDLGSGRDKQFF
CDR3nt: TGTGCCAGCAGCTTAGATCTGGGTAGCGGGAGGGACAAGCAGTTCTTC

j_gene: TRBJ2-7
d_gene: TRBD1
abundance: NA
v_gene: TRBV19
CDR3aa: CASSIRGQGVTYEQYF
CDR3nt: TGTGCCAGTAGTATAAGGGGACAGGGGGTAACCTACGAGCAGTACTTC

j_gene: TRBJ1-1
d_gene: NA
abundance: NA
v_gene: TRBV19
CDR3aa: CASSIRQPNTEAFF
CDR3nt: TGTGCCAGTAGTATAAGACAGCCGAACACTGAAGCTTTCTTT

j_gene: TRBJ1-1
d_gene: NA
abundance: NA
v_gene: TRBV5-8
CDR3aa: CASSLDTGPTEAFF
CDR3nt: TGTGCCAGCAGCTTGGATACAGGGCCGACTGAAGCTTTCTTT

j_gene: TRBJ2-5
d_gene: TRBD1
abundance: NA
v_gene: TRBV28
CDR3aa: CASSFGGQGQETQYF
CDR3nt: TGTGCCAGCAGTTTTGGGGGACAGGGACAAGAGACCCAGTACTTC

j_gene: TRBJ2-1
d_gene: NA
abundance: NA
v_gene: TRBV11-3
CDR3aa: CASSSRGLSEQFF
CDR3nt: TGTGCCAGCAGCTCAAGGGGTCTATCTGAGCAGTTCTTC

j_gene: TRBJ2-7
d_gene: NA
abundance: NA
v_gene: TRBV10-1
CDR3aa: CASSISSTPGEQYF
CDR3nt: TGCGCCAGCAGCATTTCTAGTACGCCGGGAGAGCAGTACTTC

j_gene: TRBJ2-1
d_gene: TRBD1
abundance: once
v_gene: TRBV24-1
CDR3aa: CATSDWPDRVNNEQFF
CDR3nt: TGTGCCACCAGTGATTGGCCGGACAGGGTAAACAATGAGCAGTTCTTC

j_gene: TRBJ1-2
d_gene: TRBD1
abundance: once
v_gene: TRBV29-1
CDR3aa: CSADRVERGYTF
CDR3nt: TGCAGCGCAGACAGGGTGGAGCGCGGCTACACCTTC

j_gene: TRBJ2-1
d_gene: TRBD1
abundance: NA
v_gene: TRBV9
CDR3aa: CASSPRTGDYNEQFF
CDR3nt: TGTGCCAGCAGCCCCAGGACAGGGGACTACAATGAGCAGTTCTTC

j_gene: TRBJ2-2
d_gene: NA
abundance: NA
v_gene: TRBV29-1
CDR3aa: CSVEGRPNRGELFF
CDR3nt: TGCAGCGTTGAAGGCAGGCCGAATAGGGGGGAGCTGTTTTTT

j_gene: TRBJ1-1
d_gene: TRBD1
abundance: NA
v_gene: TRBV29-1
CDR3aa: CSVRTGLNTEAFF
CDR3nt: TGCAGCGTTCGGACAGGTTTGAACACTGAAGCTTTCTTT

j_gene: TRBJ1-2
d_gene: NA
abundance: NA
v_gene: TRBV20-1
CDR3aa: CSARQDYGYTF
CDR3nt: TGCAGTGCTAGACAGGACTATGGCTACACCTTC

j_gene: TRBJ1-5
d_gene: NA
abundance: NA
v_gene: TRBV5-8
CDR3aa: CASSRGTDRSNQPQHF
CDR3nt: TGTGCCAGCAGCCGCGGGACCGACCGGAGCAATCAGCCCCAGCATTTT

j_gene: TRBJ1-2
d_gene: NA
abundance: once
v_gene: TRBV5-1
CDR3aa: CASSPFAGAANYGYTF
CDR3nt: TGCGCCAGCAGCCCCTTCGCGGGGGCAGCTAACTATGGCTACACCTTC

j_gene: TRBJ2-3
d_gene: TRBD2
abundance: NA
v_gene: TRBV7-2
CDR3aa: CASSLGLAGSTDTQYF
CDR3nt: TGTGCCAGCAGCTTGGGACTAGCGGGATCCACAGATACGCAGTATTTT

j_gene: TRBJ2-3
d_gene: NA
abundance: NA
v_gene: TRBV19
CDR3aa: CASSILSADTQYF
CDR3nt: TGTGCCAGTAGTATTCTAAGTGCGGATACGCAGTATTTT

j_gene: TRBJ2-1
d_gene: TRBD2
abundance: few
v_gene: TRBV2
CDR3aa: CASSLTSVPFNEQFF
CDR3nt: TGTGCCAGCAGCCTGACTAGCGTCCCGTTCAATGAGCAGTTCTTC

j_gene: TRBJ2-3
d_gene: TRBD2
abundance: NA
v_gene: TRBV20-1
CDR3aa: CSAYGGDTQYF
CDR3nt: TGCAGTGCTTACGGGGGGGATACGCAGTATTTT

j_gene: TRBJ1-2
d_gene: TRBD1
abundance: NA
v_gene: TRBV9
CDR3aa: CASSGPYDRGINYGYTF
CDR3nt: TGTGCCAGCAGCGGCCCTTATGACAGGGGGATAAACTATGGCTACACCTTC

j_gene: TRBJ1-2
d_gene: TRBD1
abundance: NA
v_gene: TRBV7-9
CDR3aa: CASSSRQGAGGYTF
CDR3nt: TGTGCCAGCAGCTCCAGGCAGGGGGCGGGTGGCTACACCTTC

j_gene: TRBJ1-4
d_gene: TRBD1
abundance: NA
v_gene: TRBV7-9
CDR3aa: CASSLGTGRGEKLFF
CDR3nt: TGTGCCAGCAGCTTGGGGACAGGAAGGGGTGAAAAACTGTTTTTT

j_gene: TRBJ1-2
d_gene: NA
abundance: NA
v_gene: TRBV27
CDR3aa: CASSLSGSYGYTF
CDR3nt: TGTGCCAGCAGTTTGTCGGGGAGCTATGGCTACACCTTC

j_gene: TRBJ2-1
d_gene: TRBD2
abundance: NA
v_gene: TRBV5-5
CDR3aa: CASSLGDYNSAEQFF
CDR3nt: TGTGCCAGCAGCTTGGGGGACTATAATTCGGCTGAGCAGTTCTTC

j_gene: TRBJ1-1
d_gene: TRBD1
abundance: few
v_gene: TRBV10-3
CDR3aa: CAISESTDREAFF
CDR3nt: TGTGCCATCAGTGAGTCAACGGACAGGGAAGCTTTCTTT

j_gene: TRBJ2-3
d_gene: TRBD2
abundance: NA
v_gene: TRBV7-2
CDR3aa: CASSLARGGSDTQYF
CDR3nt: TGTGCCAGCAGCTTAGCAAGGGGAGGGTCAGATACGCAGTATTTT

j_gene: TRBJ1-3
d_gene: TRBD1
abundance: NA
v_gene: TRBV28
CDR3aa: CASSKPGQGNTIYF
CDR3nt: TGTGCCAGCAGTAAACCGGGACAGGGAAACACCATATATTTT

j_gene: TRBJ1-3
d_gene: TRBD1
abundance: NA
v_gene: TRBV5-6
CDR3aa: CASSRDGTGDGNTIYF
CDR3nt: TGTGCCAGCAGCAGAGACGGGACAGGGGATGGAAACACCATATATTTT